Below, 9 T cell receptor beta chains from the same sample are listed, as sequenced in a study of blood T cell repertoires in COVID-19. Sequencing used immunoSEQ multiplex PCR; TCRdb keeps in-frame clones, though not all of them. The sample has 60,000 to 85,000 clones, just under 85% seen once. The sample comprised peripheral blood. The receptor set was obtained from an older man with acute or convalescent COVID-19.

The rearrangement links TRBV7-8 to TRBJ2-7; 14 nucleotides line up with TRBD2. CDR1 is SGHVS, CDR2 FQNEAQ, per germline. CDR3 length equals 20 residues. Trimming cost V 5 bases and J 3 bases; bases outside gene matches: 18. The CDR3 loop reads CASSQLPGLAGVRVNYEQYF. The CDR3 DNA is TGTGCCAGCAGCCAACTCCCGGGACTAGCGGGAGTGCGGGTCAACTACGAGCAGTACTTC.

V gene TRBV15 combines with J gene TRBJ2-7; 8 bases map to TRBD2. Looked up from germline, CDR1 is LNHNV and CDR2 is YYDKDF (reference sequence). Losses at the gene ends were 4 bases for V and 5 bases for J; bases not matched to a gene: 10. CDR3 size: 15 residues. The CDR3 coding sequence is TGTGCCACCAGCAAACCGGGACTAGGGCGAGACGAGCAGTACTTC. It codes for CATSKPGLGRDEQYF.

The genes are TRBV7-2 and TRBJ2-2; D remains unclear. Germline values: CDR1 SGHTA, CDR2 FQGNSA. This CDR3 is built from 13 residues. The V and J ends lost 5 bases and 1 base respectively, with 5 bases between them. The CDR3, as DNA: TGTGCCAGCAGCATGAGGAACACCGGGGAGCTGTTTTTT. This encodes CASSMRNTGELFF.

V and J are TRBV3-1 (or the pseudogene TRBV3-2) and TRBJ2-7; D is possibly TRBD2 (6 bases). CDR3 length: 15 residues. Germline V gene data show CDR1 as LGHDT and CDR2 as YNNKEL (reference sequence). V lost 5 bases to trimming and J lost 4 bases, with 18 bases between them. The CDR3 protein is CASSAGGLARYEQYF. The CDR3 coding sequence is TGTGCCAGCAGCGCCGGAGGGCTAGCCAGGTACGAGCAGTACTTC.

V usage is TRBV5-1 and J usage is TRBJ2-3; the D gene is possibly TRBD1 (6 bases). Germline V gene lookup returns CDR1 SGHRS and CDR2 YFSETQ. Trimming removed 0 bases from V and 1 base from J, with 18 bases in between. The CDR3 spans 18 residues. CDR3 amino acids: CASSLDFTTNRGTDTQYF. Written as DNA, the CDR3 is TGCGCCAGCAGCTTGGACTTCACTACGAACAGGGGCACAGATACGCAGTATTTT. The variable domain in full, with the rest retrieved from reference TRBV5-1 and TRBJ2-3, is KAGVTQTPRYLIKTRGQQVTLSCSPISGHRSVSWYQQTPGQGLQFLFEYFSETQRNKGNFPGRFSGRQFSNSRSEMNVSTLELGDSALYLCASSLDFTTNRGTDTQYFGPGTRLTVL.

As DNA, the CDR3 is TGTGCCAGTACTTCCGGGACAGGGTATACTGAAGCTTTCTTT. Translating it yields CASTSGTGYTEAFF. V gene TRBV19 combines with J gene TRBJ1-1, with 9 bases aligning to TRBD1. After removal of 7 bases from V and 5 bases from J, the junction contained 8 bases not matched to a gene. Germline loops: CDR1 LNHDA, CDR2 SQIVND (reference sequence). The CDR3 is 14 amino acids. Looking up the rest from reference TRBV19 and TRBJ1-1 gives the full variable domain: DGGITQSPKYLFRKEGQNVTLSCEQNLNHDAMYWYRQDPGQGLRLIYYSQIVNDFQKGDIAEGYSVSREKKESFPLTVTSAQKNPTAFYLCASTSGTGYTEAFFGQGTRLTVV.

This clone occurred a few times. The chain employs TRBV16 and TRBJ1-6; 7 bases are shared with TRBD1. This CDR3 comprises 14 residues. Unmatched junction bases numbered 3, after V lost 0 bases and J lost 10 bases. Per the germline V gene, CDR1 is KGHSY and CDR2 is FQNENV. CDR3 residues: CASSQSQGFSPLHF. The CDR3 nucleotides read TGTGCCAGCAGCCAATCACAGGGGTTCTCACCCCTCCACTTT.

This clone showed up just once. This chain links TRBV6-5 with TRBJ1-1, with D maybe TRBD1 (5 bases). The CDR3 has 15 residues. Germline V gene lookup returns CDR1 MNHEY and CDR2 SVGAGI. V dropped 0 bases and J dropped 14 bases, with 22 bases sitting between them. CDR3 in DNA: TGTGCCAGCAGTTACTCGATCGTGGGTGGGGCCCCCCGATTCTTT. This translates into CASSYSIVGGAPRFF.

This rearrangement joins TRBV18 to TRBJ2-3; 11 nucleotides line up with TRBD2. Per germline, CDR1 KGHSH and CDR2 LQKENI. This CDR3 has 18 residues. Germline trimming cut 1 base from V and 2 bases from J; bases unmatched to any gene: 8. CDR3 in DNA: TGTGCCAGCTCACCACTCCGGTCTAGCGGGGGGCACACAGATACGCAGTATTTT. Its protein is CASSPLRSSGGHTDTQYF.